The 27 T cell receptor beta chains below all came from one sample that was sequenced in a study of PD-1 blockade in classical Hodgkin lymphoma. Clones were read by immunoSEQ multiplex PCR, and TCRdb kept only the in-frame ones, dropping some. Of approximately 19,000 clones listed, approximately 90% are singletons. The sample's time point: cycle 4 day 1 (C4D1), after 6 weeks of nivolumab. Each of the patients experienced relapse following autologous stem cell transplantation, and their brentuximab vedotin exposure differed. The authors enriched CD8+ T cells from thawed PBMCs via magnetic negative selection. Sequences were derived from CD8+ T cells from blood, sampled before the fourth cycle of nivolumab. The receptors were gathered from a human donor with classical Hodgkin lymphoma.

Only one count was recorded for this clone. This rearrangement joins TRBV13 to TRBJ2-1; 11 positions match TRBD2. Germline V gene sequence: CDR1 PRHDT, CDR2 FYEKMQ (reference sequence). The CDR3 totals 17 residues. V lost 4 bases, J lost 8 bases, and 13 bases stayed unmatched. The DNA for the CDR3 is TGTGCCAGCAGCTGTCGACTAGCGGGGCCGCAGGGTGATGAGCAGTTCTTC. Protein: CASSCRLAGPQGDEQFF.

This chain joins TRBV27 and TRBJ2-7; 10 nucleotides match TRBD1. This CDR3 has 14 residues. Trimming cost V 4 bases and J 4 bases; bases outside gene matches: 4. Per germline, CDR1 MNHEY and CDR2 SMNVEV (reference sequence). The CDR3 spells CASSSPGQGYEQYF. In DNA, the CDR3 is TGTGCCAGCAGTTCACCGGGACAGGGGTACGAGCAGTACTTC.

This clone was counted a single time. The chain employs TRBV28 and TRBJ2-7; 8 nucleotides align to TRBD2. Germline loops: CDR1 MDHEN, CDR2 SYDVKM. The CDR3 extends over 12 amino acids. The V and J ends lost 7 bases and 7 bases, in that order; junction bases with no gene match: 6. The DNA for the CDR3 is TGTGCCAGCACCGCCGGGACTAGAGAGCAGTACTTC. Its protein is CASTAGTREQYF.

V usage is TRBV15 and J usage is TRBJ1-5; 7 bases are shared with TRBD1. Germline loops: CDR1 LNHNV, CDR2 YYDKDF (reference sequence). J lost 7 bases, V lost 2 bases, and 5 bases had no gene match. The CDR3 consists of 14 residues. CDR3 DNA sequence: TGTGCCACCAGCAGAAACAGGGGCCAACAGCCCCAGCATTTT. Its protein product is CATSRNRGQQPQHF. The full variable domain, rest sourced from reference TRBV15 and TRBJ1-5, is DAMVIQNPRYQVTQFGKPVTLSCSQTLNHNVMYWYQQKSSQAPKLLFHYYDKDFNNEADTPDNFQSRRPNTSFCFLDIRSPGLGDTAMYLCATSRNRGQQPQHFGDGTRLSIL.

The chain has TRBV5-6 and TRBJ2-1; D is possibly TRBD2 (6 bases). The CDR3 sequence is 11 residues long. V was cut by 3 bases and J by 10 bases, with 8 bases left in between. CDR1 is SGHDT, CDR2 YYEEEE, per germline. CDR3 sequence (DNA): TGTGCCAGCAGCTCCGGACTAGAGCAGTTCTTC. It specifies CASSSGLEQFF.

This clone was observed a few times. The chain combines TRBV28 with TRBJ1-2; TRBD1 matches 8 bases. The germline V gene encodes CDR1 MDHEN and CDR2 SYDVKM. Trimming removed 6 bases from V and 7 bases from J; junction bases left unmatched: 7. The CDR3 covers 13 residues. CDR3 nucleotide sequence: TGTGCCAGCAGCTGGACAGGGACTGGTGGCTACACCTTC. It yields the protein CASSWTGTGGYTF.

The rearrangement joins TRBV9 to TRBJ2-7; D remains unclear. The V and J ends lost 0 bases and 2 bases respectively, with 6 bases between them. The CDR3 contains 13 residues. Germline values: CDR1 SGDLS, CDR2 YYNGEE. CDR3 amino acids: CASSVALTYEQYF. CDR3 DNA sequence: TGTGCCAGCAGCGTAGCTTTAACCTACGAGCAGTACTTC.

The chain is built from TRBV27 and TRBJ2-3, with 9 nucleotides matching TRBD2. Germline V gives CDR1 MNHEY, CDR2 SMNVEV (reference sequence). The CDR3 covers 15 residues. Unmatched junction bases numbered 4, after V lost 4 bases and J lost 2 bases. The CDR3 nucleotides are TGTGCCAGCAGTTCCAGGACTAGCGCCACAGATACGCAGTATTTT. Translating it yields CASSSRTSATDTQYF.

This clone has more than one count but fewer than ten. The chain has TRBV7-9 and TRBJ1-5, with D maybe TRBD1 (6 bases). The V and J ends lost 2 bases and 4 bases respectively, with 15 bases between them. There are 16 residues in the CDR3. CDR1 SEHNR and CDR2 FQNEAQ come from the germline V gene (reference sequence). DNA for the CDR3: TGTGCCAGCAGCTTAAATACAGGGACCATGAATCAGCCCCAGCATTTT. Encoded protein: CASSLNTGTMNQPQHF.

The chain links TRBV15 to TRBJ2-7, with 7 bases matching TRBD1. Per the germline V gene, CDR1 is LNHNV and CDR2 is YYDKDF (reference sequence). CDR3 length: 12 amino acids. V shed 5 bases, J shed 7 bases, and the junction held 5 bases outside the gene matches. The CDR3 sequence is CATSEAGGEQYF. The CDR3 nucleotides are TGTGCCACCAGCGAAGCAGGGGGAGAGCAGTACTTC.

The chain joins TRBV5-4 to TRBJ2-3, with D perhaps matching TRBD1 (5 bases). V was trimmed by 4 bases and J by 6 bases, leaving 15 bases between them. CDR3 length equals 14 residues. CDR1 is SGHNT, CDR2 YYREEE, per germline (reference sequence). Here the CDR3 reads CASSLRQPVDTQYF. CDR3 sequence (DNA): TGTGCCAGCAGCCTCCGACAGCCGGTGGATACGCAGTATTTT.

V gene TRBV25-1 combines with J gene TRBJ1-6; tentative D call: TRBD1 (5 bases). V was clipped by 8 bases and J by 10 bases, with 9 bases between them. The CDR3 has 11 amino acids. Per the germline V gene, CDR1 is MGHDK and CDR2 is SYGVNS. The CDR3, as DNA: TGTGCCAGCGGTTGGGACTCACCCCTCCACTTT. It yields the protein CASGWDSPLHF.

The gene calls are TRBV13 and TRBJ2-3, with no clear D. Germline CDR1 reads PRHDT; CDR2 reads FYEKMQ (reference sequence). The CDR3 sequence is 15 residues long. V lost 1 base and J 5 bases, leaving 13 bases between the germline ends. The CDR3: CASSLETQERDTQYF. The CDR3 nucleotides are TGTGCCAGCAGCTTAGAGACCCAAGAGCGAGATACGCAGTATTTT.

The chain has TRBV27 and TRBJ2-2, with D possibly TRBD1 on 6 matching bases. Germline values: CDR1 MNHEY, CDR2 SMNVEV (reference sequence). Trimming pared 8 bases from V and 7 bases from J, leaving 17 bases between. The CDR3 spans 14 residues. The CDR3 bases are TGTGCCAGCTCGGGCAGGGGTCGTGGCGGGGAGCTGTTTTTT. Amino acids: CASSGRGRGGELFF.

The chain employs TRBV5-1 and TRBJ2-5; D gene ambiguous. The J call may be incorrect, as the DNA end agrees better with TRBJ2-7. Germline loops: CDR1 SGHRS, CDR2 YFSETQ. The CDR3 totals 14 residues. DNA of the CDR3: TGCGCCAGCAGCTCGGAGCGAAGCTCCTACGAGCAGTACTTC. Its translation: CASSSERSSYEQYF.

The chain recombines TRBV28 with TRBJ1-1; no firm D call. CDR3 size: 13 residues. Germline values: CDR1 MDHEN, CDR2 SYDVKM. V was trimmed by 3 bases and J by 1 base, leaving 6 bases between them. CDR3 sequence: CASSLEGNTEAFF. Written as DNA, the CDR3 is TGTGCCAGCAGTTTGGAAGGGAACACTGAAGCTTTCTTT.

A remark on this clone: At one end the junction does not follow the germline gene, possibly because of a read error. The chain links TRBV10-2 to TRBJ2-1, with 16 positions matching TRBD2. This CDR3 comprises 14 residues. CDR1 is WSHSY and CDR2 is SAAADI in the germline V gene. This CDR3 reads CASFEGLAGGPRVF. The CDR3 region has the DNA TGCGCCAGCTTCGAGGGACTAGCGGGAGGGCCTCGGGTCTTC.

V gene TRBV11-2 combines with J gene TRBJ2-5; the D is unclear. The length of the CDR3 is 9 residues. With 2 bases removed from V and 13 bases from J, the gap between germline ends came to 5 bases. Germline V gene lookup returns CDR1 SGHAT and CDR2 FQNNGV. The CDR3 coding sequence is TGTGCCAGCAGCTTATTGCGGTACTTC. Its protein product is CASSLLRYF.

The V and J genes are TRBV6-6 and TRBJ1-5; 7 bases agree with TRBD1. V shed 2 bases, J shed 9 bases, and the junction held 13 bases outside the gene matches. Germline CDR1 and CDR2: MNHNY and SVGAGI (reference sequence). The CDR3 consists of 16 residues. CDR3: CASSYNDRDLKRPQHF. The CDR3 bases are TGTGCCAGCAGTTACAATGACAGGGACCTTAAGAGGCCCCAGCATTTT.

The V and J genes are TRBV28 and TRBJ2-1; D is uncertain. This CDR3 spans 11 amino acids. Germline CDR1 MDHEN, CDR2 SYDVKM. V lost 6 bases and J lost 5, with 5 bases in between. CDR3 bases: TGTGCCAGCAGCCTTAACAATGAGCAGTTCTTC. Translation: CASSLNNEQFF.

This clone was observed once. The V call is TRBV7-6, the J call TRBJ2-2; 8 nucleotides agree with TRBD2. Trimming at V came to 2 bases and at J to 4 bases, leaving 3 bases not matched to a gene. Germline V gene data show CDR1 as SGHVS and CDR2 as FNYEAQ. This CDR3 comprises 15 residues. CDR3 in amino acids: CASSLIAGTTGELFF. The CDR3, as DNA: TGTGCCAGCAGCTTAATAGCGGGAACCACCGGGGAGCTGTTTTTT.

V and J are TRBV29-1 and TRBJ2-1; 9 positions agree with TRBD1. CDR1 is SQVTM, CDR2 ANQGSEA, per germline. The trim removed 6 bases at V and 3 bases at J, leaving 6 bases unmatched. This CDR3 is built from 14 residues. CDR3 amino acids: CSVEPGQGYNEQFF. The DNA of the CDR3 is TGCAGCGTCGAACCGGGACAGGGCTACAATGAGCAGTTCTTC.

The rearrangement uses TRBV9 and TRBJ2-2; TRBD2 matches 12 bases. The V segment lost 0 bases and the J segment 5 bases; nucleotides outside the gene matches: 5. Germline V gene data show CDR1 as SGDLS and CDR2 as YYNGEE. CDR3 length: 17 amino acids. The CDR3, as DNA: TGTGCCAGCAGCGTAGCCCTTCTAGCGGGAGGGACCGGGGAGCTGTTTTTT. Translated: CASSVALLAGGTGELFF.

The V gene is TRBV4-1, the J gene TRBJ2-2; no firm D call. V lost 3 bases to trimming and J lost 1 base, with 3 bases between them. This CDR3 contains 13 residues. Germline V CDR1 and CDR2: MGHRA, YSYEKL. CDR3 loop: CASSHLNTGELFF. The CDR3 DNA sequence: TGCGCCAGCAGCCATTTGAACACCGGGGAGCTGTTTTTT.

The rearrangement uses TRBV10-2 and TRBJ1-5; D might be TRBD1 (6 bases). Germline CDR1 and CDR2: WSHSY and SAAADI. This CDR3 spans 15 amino acids. Trimming pared 0 bases from V and 3 bases from J, leaving 9 bases between. The CDR3 DNA is TGCGCCAGCAGTGAGTCCGGGGGCCCCAATCAGCCCCAGCATTTT. Its translation: CASSESGGPNQPQHF.

The V call is TRBV15, the J call TRBJ2-7, with D tentatively TRBD1 (5 bases). Germline CDR1 and CDR2: LNHNV and YYDKDF (reference sequence). V lost 0 bases and J lost 4, with 7 bases in between. The CDR3 length is 13 residues. CDR3 coding DNA: TGTGCCACCAGCAGAGATCCAGGGTACGAGCAGTACTTC. Its protein product is CATSRDPGYEQYF. Full variable domain (remainder filled in from reference TRBV15 and TRBJ2-7): DAMVIQNPRYQVTQFGKPVTLSCSQTLNHNVMYWYQQKSSQAPKLLFHYYDKDFNNEADTPDNFQSRRPNTSFCFLDIRSPGLGDTAMYLCATSRDPGYEQYFGPGTRLTVT.

The chain joins TRBV30 to TRBJ1-4; D is unclear. Germline assignment: CDR1 GTSNPN and CDR2 SVGIG (reference sequence). The CDR3 runs to 14 residues. Trimming cost V 7 bases and J 4 bases, with 16 bases left between them. CDR3 sequence (DNA): TGTGCCTCATCCGGAGGGTCAATTAATGAAAAACTGTTTTTT. This sequence encodes CASSGGSINEKLFF.